Following are 21 T cell receptor beta chains from one sample sequenced in a study of response to subunit inactivated influenza vaccine. TCRdb called the RT-PCR reads again in MiXCR, with one record for every CDR3 protein. This sample has some 500,000 distinct CDR3 sequences, with about 25% found just once. The sample in question was CD4+ T cells sorted from PBMCs, obtained 4 to 6 days after vaccination. The origin of the receptors is a man aged 45-65 years who received an inactivated influenza vaccine.

This chain connects TRBV2 to TRBJ1-4; D unresolved. The germline gives CDR1 SNHLY, CDR2 FYNNEI. Deletions cut 6 bases from V and 16 bases from J, with 12 bases between. This CDR3 contains 10 residues. CDR3 sequence: CASRSSTSFF. In DNA, the CDR3 is TGTGCCAGCAGATCCAGTACCTCGTTTTTT. Together with reference TRBV2 and TRBJ1-4, the CDR3 gives the full variable domain: EPEVTQTPSHQVTQMGQEVILRCVPISNHLYFYWYRQILGQKVEFLVSFYNNEISEKSEIFDDQFSVERPDGSNFTLKIRSTKLEDSAMYFCASRSSTSFFGSGTQLSVL.

The chain uses TRBV28 and TRBJ2-7; D might be TRBD1 (6 bases). Deletions cut 3 bases from V and 5 bases from J, with 14 bases between. Germline V gives CDR1 MDHEN, CDR2 SYDVKM. The CDR3 extends over 14 amino acids. CDR3 coding DNA: TGTGCCAGCAGTTTTGCCAGACAGGACGACGAGCAGTACTTC. This gives the protein CASSFARQDDEQYF.

The CDR3 is CASSLKGKDYGYTF. The DNA of the CDR3 is TGTGCCAGCAGTTTAAAGGGGAAGGACTATGGCTACACCTTC. This chain links TRBV27 with TRBJ1-2, with D possibly being TRBD1 (5 bases). The germline V gene has CDR1 MNHEY and CDR2 SMNVEV (reference sequence). The CDR3 spans 14 residues. V was shortened by 2 bases and J by 3 bases, with 10 bases between the two germline ends.

In its sample, this clonotype was seen once. The gene calls are TRBV5-6 and TRBJ2-2; possible D gene TRBD1, 5 bases. Germline loops: CDR1 SGHDT, CDR2 YYEEEE. Trimming shortened V by 1 base and J by 6 bases, and 10 bases separated the two germline ends. The CDR3 length is 14 residues. CDR3 in DNA: TGTGCCAGCAGCTTGTTAATGGGGCCCGGGGAGCTGTTTTTT. This sequence encodes CASSLLMGPGELFF.

This clonotype was counted between two and nine times. The V and J genes are TRBV3-1 and TRBJ1-2, with D unresolved. There are 14 residues in the CDR3. V dropped 1 base and J dropped 1 base, with 7 bases sitting between them. CDR1 and CDR2 (germline): LGHDT, YNNKEL (reference sequence). The CDR3, as DNA: TGTGCCAGCAGCCAAGGAACCCGTAACTATGGCTACACCTTC. Translating gives CASSQGTRNYGYTF.

The chain carries TRBV7-8 and TRBJ2-5, with TRBD2 as a possible D gene (6 bases). The V gene lost 2 bases and the J gene lost 5 bases, with 15 bases spanning the gap. There are 15 residues in the CDR3. Germline V lookup: CDR1 SGHVS, CDR2 FQNEAQ. CDR3 in DNA: TGTGCCAGCAGCTTATCGGAGGGATTGTTGGAGACCCAGTACTTC. Its translation is CASSLSEGLLETQYF. Looking up the rest from reference TRBV7-8 and TRBJ2-5 gives the full variable domain: GAGVSQSPRYKVAKRGQDVALRCDPISGHVSLFWYQQALGQGPEFLTYFQNEAQLDKSGLPSDRFFAERPEGSVSTLKIQRTQQEDSAVYLCASSLSEGLLETQYFGPGTRLLVL.

The table lists this clonotype with a few counts. The chain recombines TRBV5-4 with TRBJ2-2, with TRBD2 matching 9 bases. Trimming at V came to 4 bases and at J to 7 bases, leaving 8 bases not matched to a gene. Germline V lookup: CDR1 SGHNT, CDR2 YYREEE (reference sequence). The CDR3 runs 15 residues. Here the CDR3 reads CASSRGLAGHGELFF. The CDR3 DNA follows: TGTGCCAGCAGCCGGGGGCTAGCGGGACACGGGGAGCTGTTTTTT.

The chain joins TRBV12-3 or TRBV12-4 to TRBJ1-5; possible D gene TRBD1, 6 bases. Trimming shortened V by 7 bases and J by 7 bases, and 14 bases separated the two germline ends. This CDR3 is built from 13 residues. In DNA, the CDR3 is TGTGCCAGCACCCTTCCCGGACAGCAGCCCCAGCATTTT. This translates into CASTLPGQQPQHF.

The V call is TRBV19, the J call TRBJ2-7; D uncertain. Looked up from germline, CDR1 is LNHDA and CDR2 is SQIVND (reference sequence). CDR3 length equals 13 residues. Trimming pared 1 base from V and 6 bases from J, leaving 10 bases between. This CDR3 reads CASSIGVAVEQYF. For the CDR3, the DNA is TGTGCCAGTAGTATAGGGGTAGCCGTCGAGCAGTACTTC.

The chain has TRBV20-1 and TRBJ2-3, with TRBD2 matching over 10 bases. V dropped 4 bases and J dropped 8; count of bases not matched to a gene: 9. CDR1 is DFQATT, CDR2 SNEGSKA, per germline (reference sequence). The CDR3 has 14 amino acids. The CDR3 DNA reads as TGCAGTGCTAAGCTAGCGGGGGTGCTAGGTACGCAGTATTTT. It codes for CSAKLAGVLGTQYF.

This sequence joins TRBV18 and TRBJ1-1; D is ambiguous. V was shortened by 6 bases and J by 0 bases, with 20 bases between the two germline ends. The CDR3 has 17 amino acids. The germline V gene encodes CDR1 KGHSH and CDR2 LQKENI. The CDR3 is CASSFGPPGSLNTEAFF. The CDR3 coding sequence is TGTGCCAGCTCCTTTGGACCTCCCGGGTCTCTGAACACTGAAGCTTTCTTT.

This clonotype was found a few times. The chain joins TRBV30 to TRBJ1-6; D possibly corresponds to TRBD1 (5 bases). The CDR3 spans 15 residues. Trimming removed 2 bases at V and 6 bases at J, with 14 bases between. The V gene's germline CDR1 is GTSNPN and CDR2 SVGIG (reference sequence). This CDR3 is CAWSFEGRFNSPLHF. The CDR3 nucleotides are TGTGCCTGGAGTTTCGAGGGGAGATTTAATTCACCCCTCCACTTT.

The chain couples TRBV6-5 to TRBJ2-2, with D perhaps matching TRBD1 (7 bases). The length of the CDR3 is 16 residues. In germline, CDR1 is MNHEY, CDR2 SVGAGI. The V gene lost 4 bases and the J gene lost 2 bases, with 14 bases spanning the gap. CDR3 nucleotide sequence: TGTGCCAGCAGTTCCCCCCAGGGGGGAAACACCGGGGAGCTGTTTTTT. This gives the protein CASSSPQGGNTGELFF.

V is TRBV20-1 and J is TRBJ2-3; 11 positions match TRBD2. The CDR3 length is 15 residues. Germline V lookup: CDR1 DFQATT, CDR2 SNEGSKA (reference sequence). Trimming cost V 4 bases and J 3 bases; bases outside gene matches: 6. The CDR3 bases are TGCAGTGCTATTAGCGGGGGGGCCTGGACAGATACGCAGTATTTT. Residues: CSAISGGAWTDTQYF.

The chain carries TRBV7-6 and TRBJ2-3; weak D call: TRBD2 (5 bases). The CDR3 has 14 residues. With 5 bases removed from V and 6 bases from J, the gap between germline ends came to 15 bases. Germline V gene lookup returns CDR1 SGHVS and CDR2 FNYEAQ. The CDR3, as DNA: TGTGCCAGCAGCCAACTGAGCGGTTGGGATACGCAGTATTTT. Translating gives CASSQLSGWDTQYF. The variable domain in full, completed from reference TRBV7-6 and TRBJ2-3, reads GAGVSQSPRYKVTKRGQDVALRCDPISGHVSLYWYRQALGQGPEFLTYFNYEAQQDKSGLPNDRFSAERPEGSISTLTIQRTEQRDSAMYRCASSQLSGWDTQYFGPGTRLTVL.

This clonotype was counted a single time. CDR3 nucleotide sequence: TGTGCCAGCAGTTTACGCCAGAATCAGCCCCAGCATTTT. It specifies CASSLRQNQPQHF. The chain carries TRBV12-3 or TRBV12-4 and TRBJ1-5; D gene uncertain. The V end was cut by 2 bases, the J end by 4 bases, with 6 bases between. The CDR3 is 13 amino acids.

V usage is TRBV12-3 or TRBV12-4 and J usage is TRBJ1-2, with D perhaps TRBD1 (6 bases). Trimming shortened V by 3 bases and J by 7 bases, and 15 bases separated the two germline ends. The CDR3 runs 14 residues. The CDR3 loop reads CASSFLGRGGGYTF. Written as DNA, the CDR3 is TGTGCCAGCAGTTTTCTTGGCAGGGGCGGTGGCTACACCTTC.

This clonotype was seen a handful of times. The chain uses TRBV3-1 and TRBJ2-1, with 8 bases identical to TRBD2. Germline V gene data show CDR1 as LGHDT and CDR2 as YNNKEL (reference sequence). The CDR3 covers 16 residues. With 6 bases clipped from V and 6 bases from J, the junction kept 13 bases outside the gene matches. In DNA, the CDR3 is TGTGCCAGCAGTCTAGCGGGCGGGTTTCTTACCAATGAGCAGTTCTTC. Encoded protein: CASSLAGGFLTNEQFF.

The chain is built from TRBV20-1 and TRBJ2-7; unclear D gene. CDR1 is DFQATT, CDR2 SNEGSKA, per germline (reference sequence). The V end was cut by 6 bases, the J end by 3 bases, with 15 bases between. The CDR3 consists of 13 residues. CDR3 sequence (DNA): TGCAGTGCGAACCCTGTGGGCAGCTACGAGCAGTACTTC. Protein product: CSANPVGSYEQYF.

The chain employs TRBV20-1 and TRBJ2-3; D unclear. The CDR3 length is 13 residues. The V gene lost 5 bases and the J gene lost 0 bases, with 9 bases spanning the gap. Looked up from germline, CDR1 is DFQATT and CDR2 is SNEGSKA (reference sequence). The CDR3 is CSAPLGSTDTQYF. The CDR3 DNA reads as TGCAGTGCTCCCCTTGGAAGCACAGATACGCAGTATTTT.

This clonotype came up a few times. The gene calls are TRBV10-3 and TRBJ2-5; the D gene could be TRBD1 or TRBD2 (5 bases each). The CDR3 has 14 residues. CDR1 is ENHRY and CDR2 is SYGVKD in the germline V gene. Trimming took 6 bases from V and 1 from J, leaving 12 bases between them. The CDR3 DNA sequence: TGTGCCATCAGGGGCCGGGACCGCCAAGAGACCCAGTACTTC. Translation gives CAIRGRDRQETQYF.